Given below is one TCR beta chain in context. Its cognate antigen is unknown. Profiled with immunoSEQ multiplex PCR; TCRdb holds only in-frame clones, not every one. In the table there are 110,000 to 150,000 clones, 92% of which are singletons. The data stem from a study of T cell responses to AZD1222 COVID-19 vaccine. Overall study findings and caveats: An increase in Spike-specific TCR breadth and depth was observed after two AZD1222 doses.

The sequences come from peripheral blood, collected on day 0 of AZD1222 vaccination. This TCR was sampled from an adult in good health.

For the CDR3, the DNA is TGTGCCAGCAGCAACGGGACTAGCGGGAGGGCCAGATCCTACGAGCAGTACTTC. Its protein is CASSNGTSGRARSYEQYF. V usage is TRBV21-1 and J usage is TRBJ2-7; no check of the table's D call, TRBD2, against the DNA was made. TRBV21-1 is a pseudogene. The CDR3 extends over 18 amino acids.